The next 26 T cell receptor beta chains were all read from a single sample in a study of blood T cell repertoires in COVID-19. Some clones are missing from TCRdb's copy, which holds only in-frame ones; the method was immunoSEQ multiplex PCR. The sample lists approximately 300,000 clones; 75% to 90% were seen once. The sequenced sample was PBMCs or T cells enriched from blood (not recorded which). These receptors originate from a man in his fifties or sixties who had recovered from COVID-19.

The chain recombines TRBV24-1 with TRBJ1-4, with 8 bases identical to TRBD1. The CDR3 consists of 14 residues. In germline, CDR1 is KGHDR, CDR2 SFDVKD. V dropped 4 bases and J dropped 4; count of bases not matched to a gene: 1. For the CDR3, the DNA is TGTGCCACCAGTGAGGGACAGGTTAATGAAAAACTGTTTTTT. Protein: CATSEGQVNEKLFF.

The chain carries TRBV5-4 and TRBJ1-4, with D possibly being TRBD1 (5 bases). The CDR3 has 15 residues. V lost 4 bases and J lost 2, with 12 bases in between. Germline V lookup: CDR1 SGHNT, CDR2 YYREEE (reference sequence). The DNA for the CDR3 is TGTGCCAGCAGCAAGAAGACAGTCACTAATGAAAAACTGTTTTTT. Amino acid sequence: CASSKKTVTNEKLFF.

A single count supports this clone. The chain recombines TRBV20-1 with TRBJ1-4; 9 bases match TRBD1. The ends lost 7 bases at V and 8 bases at J; junction bases unmatched: 11. Per germline, CDR1 DFQATT and CDR2 SNEGSKA (reference sequence). CDR3 size: 14 residues. The DNA for the CDR3 is TGCAGTGTTAGTCCCGGGACAGGGCCCGAAAAACTGTTTTTT. Protein: CSVSPGTGPEKLFF.

This clone was detected only a few times. The sample contains more than one DNA sequence encoding this CDR3. The chain has TRBV9 and TRBJ1-1, with D hard to call. CDR3 length equals 13 residues. V gave up 0 bases and J gave up 2 bases, with 5 bases separating them. Germline V gives CDR1 SGDLS, CDR2 YYNGEE. CDR3 loop: CASSVDLNTEAFF. The CDR3 DNA reads TGTGCCAGCAGCGTAGACTTAAACACTGAAGCTTTCTTT.

The chain employs TRBV3-1 (or the pseudogene TRBV3-2) and TRBJ2-7, with 7 bases fitting TRBD2. Looked up from germline, CDR1 is LGHDT and CDR2 is YNNKEL (reference sequence). V shed 0 bases and J 9 bases; nucleotides not matched to a gene: 2. CDR3 length: 12 residues. The CDR3 coding sequence is TGTGCCAGCAGCCAAGATTTAGCGGGGCAGTACTTC. This gives the protein CASSQDLAGQYF.

The count of this clone is one. The rearrangement uses TRBV5-5 and TRBJ2-5; D uncertain. Trimming took off 0 bases at V and 0 bases at J, with 6 bases between the two ends. Germline V gene lookup returns CDR1 SGHKS and CDR2 YYEKEE (reference sequence). The CDR3 length is 14 residues. The CDR3 loop is CASSLGPDQETQYF. In DNA, the CDR3 is TGTGCCAGCAGCTTGGGTCCGGACCAAGAGACCCAGTACTTC.

This chain links TRBV29-1 with TRBJ2-7; 9 bases map to TRBD2. CDR1 and CDR2 from the germline V gene are SQVTM and ANQGSEA. The length of the CDR3 is 15 residues. Unmatched junction bases numbered 15, after V lost 7 bases and J lost 5 bases. The CDR3 nucleotides read TGCAGCGCCCAGGGATCTAGCGGGGTTTGGGACGAGCAGTACTTC. It yields the protein CSAQGSSGVWDEQYF.

The chain employs TRBV10-1 and TRBJ2-7; 9 nucleotides align to TRBD2. The CDR3 covers 15 residues. Germline trimming cut 2 bases from V and 3 bases from J; bases unmatched to any gene: 5. CDR1 is WNHNN and CDR2 is SYGVQD in the germline V gene (reference sequence). For the CDR3, the DNA is TGCGCCAGCAGTGAGGGGGCTAGCGGGAACTACGAGCAGTACTTC. Translation gives CASSEGASGNYEQYF.

This clone was counted only a few times. The rearrangement joins TRBV7-2 to TRBJ2-7; possible D gene TRBD2, 6 bases. The CDR3 is 14 residues long. V gave up 6 bases and J gave up 3 bases, with 15 bases separating them. Germline-derived CDR1 and CDR2 are SGHTA and FQGNSA. The CDR3 spells CASSWDLQIYEQYF. CDR3 bases: TGTGCCAGCAGTTGGGACTTGCAGATCTACGAGCAGTACTTC.

This clone was detected once. The chain carries TRBV9 and TRBJ2-7, with D possibly being TRBD1 (5 bases). CDR3 length: 14 residues. V was shortened by 3 bases and J by 0 bases, with 10 bases between the two germline ends. Germline V CDR1 and CDR2: SGDLS, YYNGEE. In nucleotides, the CDR3 is TGTGCCAGCAGCGGGACAACGAGCTCCTACGAGCAGTACTTC. It yields the protein CASSGTTSSYEQYF. Combining the CDR3 with reference TRBV9 and TRBJ2-7 gives the whole variable domain DSGVTQTPKHLITATGQRVTLRCSPRSGDLSVYWYQQSLDQGLQFLIQYYNGEERAKGNILERFSAQQFPDLHSELNLSSLELGDSALYFCASSGTTSSYEQYFGPGTRLTVT.

The gene calls are TRBV28 and TRBJ2-2, with D maybe TRBD1 (6 bases). Germline CDR1 reads MDHEN; CDR2 reads SYDVKM. The CDR3 spans 14 residues. V was shortened by 7 bases and J by 4 bases, with 13 bases between the two germline ends. In DNA, the CDR3 is TGTGCCAGCACGGCAGGGGACCGCACCGGGGAGCTGTTTTTT. It translates to CASTAGDRTGELFF.

V is TRBV19 and J is TRBJ2-7, with 14 bases lining up with TRBD2. This CDR3 has 14 amino acids. Germline V gives CDR1 LNHDA, CDR2 SQIVND (reference sequence). The V segment lost 10 bases and the J segment 5 bases; nucleotides outside the gene matches: 7. In nucleotides, the CDR3 is TGTGCCACCGCAGGGACTAGCGGGAGAAACGAGCAGTACTTC. Translated: CATAGTSGRNEQYF.

This chain joins TRBV10-1 and TRBJ2-3, with TRBD2 identical over 13 bases. V lost 5 bases, J lost 6 bases, and 14 bases stayed unmatched. The V gene's germline CDR1 is WNHNN and CDR2 SYGVQD (reference sequence). The length of the CDR3 is 18 residues. The CDR3 here is CASSLGLAGTTPQDTQYF. The CDR3 DNA reads as TGCGCCAGCAGTTTGGGACTAGCGGGGACCACTCCACAGGATACGCAGTATTTT.

The chain carries TRBV6-4 and TRBJ1-4; unclear D gene. The CDR3 loop spans 13 amino acids. CDR1 MRHNA and CDR2 SNTAGT come from the germline V gene. V was trimmed by 4 bases and J by 4 bases, leaving 7 bases between them. The CDR3 is CASSVQLNEKLFF. CDR3 nucleotides: TGTGCCAGCAGTGTACAGCTTAATGAAAAACTGTTTTTT.

J is TRBJ1-1 and V is TRBV11-1, with D hard to call. Between the trimmed V and J ends, which lost 3 bases and 0 bases, there was a span of 8 bases. The germline V gene encodes CDR1 SGHAT and CDR2 FQDESV (reference sequence). The CDR3 loop spans 14 amino acids. This CDR3 is CASSLAGLNTEAFF. Here the CDR3 DNA reads TGTGCCAGCAGCTTGGCGGGTTTGAACACTGAAGCTTTCTTT. Drawing the rest from reference TRBV11-1 and TRBJ1-1, the complete variable domain is EAEVAQSPRYKITEKSQAVAFWCDPISGHATLYWYRQILGQGPELLVQFQDESVVDDSQLPKDRFSAERLKGVDSTLKIQPAELGDSAMYLCASSLAGLNTEAFFGQGTRLTVV.

This chain links TRBV19 with TRBJ2-3; 7 bases match TRBD1. The CDR3 contains 15 residues. Trimming removed 4 bases from V and 3 bases from J; junction bases left unmatched: 7. Germline V gene lookup returns CDR1 LNHDA and CDR2 SQIVND (reference sequence). CDR3 amino acids: CASSSIPGQTDTQYF. CDR3 bases: TGTGCCAGTAGTAGCATTCCGGGACAGACAGATACGCAGTATTTT.

J is TRBJ1-2 and V is TRBV2; 7 bases match TRBD1. Germline assignment: CDR1 SNHLY and CDR2 FYNNEI. CDR3 length equals 12 residues. V shed 6 bases and J 5 bases; nucleotides not matched to a gene: 3. The DNA for the CDR3 is TGTGCCAGCAGACTACAGGGGTATGGCTACACCTTC. It specifies CASRLQGYGYTF. The whole variable domain, filled in from reference TRBV2 and TRBJ1-2, reads EPEVTQTPSHQVTQMGQEVILRCVPISNHLYFYWYRQILGQKVEFLVSFYNNEISEKSEIFDDQFSVERPDGSNFTLKIRSTKLEDSAMYFCASRLQGYGYTFGSGTRLTVV.

The gene calls are TRBV5-1 and TRBJ2-7, with 7 bases fitting TRBD2. With 7 bases clipped from V and 12 bases from J, the junction kept 19 bases outside the gene matches. The CDR3 has 14 residues. Germline lookup yields CDR1 SGHRS and CDR2 YFSETQ. CDR3 sequence (DNA): TGCGCCAGCCGCTCAGAGCTAGCGGCAATGCTGGTGTACTTC. Translating it yields CASRSELAAMLVYF. Full variable domain (missing parts from reference TRBV5-1 and TRBJ2-7): KAGVTQTPRYLIKTRGQQVTLSCSPISGHRSVSWYQQTPGQGLQFLFEYFSETQRNKGNFPGRFSGRQFSNSRSEMNVSTLELGDSALYLCASRSELAAMLVYFGPGTRLTVT.

The CDR3 DNA is TGTGCCAGCAGTATACAGGGAACCTATGGCTACACCTTC. This encodes CASSIQGTYGYTF. J is TRBJ1-2 and V is TRBV28, with D possibly being TRBD1 (6 bases). The V end was cut by 5 bases, the J end by 4 bases, with 11 bases between. Germline V gene data show CDR1 as MDHEN and CDR2 as SYDVKM. The CDR3 covers 13 residues.

V gene TRBV3-1 (or the pseudogene TRBV3-2) combines with J gene TRBJ1-3, with TRBD1 matching 7 bases. Losses at the gene ends were 4 bases for V and 1 base for J; bases not matched to a gene: 4. The CDR3 runs to 15 residues. Germline V gene sequence: CDR1 LGHDT, CDR2 YNNKEL (reference sequence). CDR3 sequence: CASSRTRGSGNTIYF. Written as DNA, the CDR3 is TGTGCCAGCAGCCGAACCAGGGGGTCTGGAAACACCATATATTTT.

This rearrangement joins TRBV7-2 to TRBJ2-3; D may be TRBD1 (6 bases). V was cut by 5 bases and J by 0 bases, with 12 bases left in between. CDR3 length equals 15 residues. Germline CDR1 SGHTA, CDR2 FQGNSA. Here the CDR3 DNA reads TGTGCCAGCAGCCAACGACAGGTCAGCACAGATACGCAGTATTTT. Protein: CASSQRQVSTDTQYF. Full variable domain (rest looked up from reference TRBV7-2 and TRBJ2-3): GAGVSQSPSNKVTEKGKDVELRCDPISGHTALYWYRQSLGQGLEFLIYFQGNSAPDKSGLPSDRFSAERTGGSVSTLTIQRTQQEDSAVYLCASSQRQVSTDTQYFGPGTRLTVL.

The chain links TRBV28 to TRBJ1-4; the D is unclear. Trimming removed 6 bases from V and 3 bases from J, with 14 bases in between. CDR3 length: 15 residues. Per germline, CDR1 MDHEN and CDR2 SYDVKM. CDR3 residues: CASRIGGTANEKLFF. CDR3 in DNA: TGTGCCAGCAGGATAGGAGGTACAGCTAATGAAAAACTGTTTTTT.

V gene TRBV25-1 combines with J gene TRBJ2-2, with TRBD1 matching 7 bases. V shed 0 bases and J 1 base; nucleotides not matched to a gene: 5. Germline loops: CDR1 MGHDK, CDR2 SYGVNS. This CDR3 spans 17 amino acids. The CDR3 is CASSEYGRGRNTGELFF. The CDR3 DNA reads as TGTGCCAGCAGTGAATATGGCAGGGGGAGGAACACCGGGGAGCTGTTTTTT. Variable domain in full (rest from reference TRBV25-1 and TRBJ2-2): EADIYQTPRYLVIGTGKKITLECSQTMGHDKMYWYQQDPGMELHLIHYSYGVNSTEKGDLSSESTVSRIRTEHFPLTLESARPSHTSQYLCASSEYGRGRNTGELFFGEGSRLTVL.

J is TRBJ2-5 and V is TRBV19; 8 positions match TRBD1. The CDR3 extends over 15 amino acids. CDR1 and CDR2 (germline): LNHDA, SQIVND (reference sequence). V lost 1 base, J lost 5 bases, and 6 bases stayed unmatched. The CDR3 coding sequence is TGTGCCAGTAGTATAGCGTCCAGGGGGCGTGAGACCCAGTACTTC. Translating gives CASSIASRGRETQYF.

The table lists this clone with a count of one. As DNA, the CDR3 is TGCAGCGTTAATCACGGGAGGGGGGATTCGGAGACCCAGTACTTC. Translation gives CSVNHGRGDSETQYF. The chain joins TRBV29-1 to TRBJ2-5; 8 bases are shared with TRBD2. Per the germline V gene, CDR1 is SQVTM and CDR2 is ANQGSEA. This CDR3 has 15 residues. J was trimmed by 5 bases and V by 5 bases; bases with no gene match: 13.

The rearrangement links TRBV7-3 to TRBJ2-3, with D possibly matching TRBD2 (5 bases). The CDR3 is made up of 12 amino acids. Germline V gene sequence: CDR1 SGHTA, CDR2 FQGTGA. V lost 3 bases and J lost 6, with 7 bases in between. The CDR3 DNA reads as TGTGCCAGCAGCTTCGGGGTGGATACGCAGTATTTT. Translated, it gives CASSFGVDTQYF. Variable domain in full (rest from reference TRBV7-3 and TRBJ2-3): GAGVSQTPSNKVTEKGKYVELRCDPISGHTALYWYRQSLGQGPEFLIYFQGTGAADDSGLPNDRFFAVRPEGSVSTLKIQRTERGDSAVYLCASSFGVDTQYFGPGTRLTVL.